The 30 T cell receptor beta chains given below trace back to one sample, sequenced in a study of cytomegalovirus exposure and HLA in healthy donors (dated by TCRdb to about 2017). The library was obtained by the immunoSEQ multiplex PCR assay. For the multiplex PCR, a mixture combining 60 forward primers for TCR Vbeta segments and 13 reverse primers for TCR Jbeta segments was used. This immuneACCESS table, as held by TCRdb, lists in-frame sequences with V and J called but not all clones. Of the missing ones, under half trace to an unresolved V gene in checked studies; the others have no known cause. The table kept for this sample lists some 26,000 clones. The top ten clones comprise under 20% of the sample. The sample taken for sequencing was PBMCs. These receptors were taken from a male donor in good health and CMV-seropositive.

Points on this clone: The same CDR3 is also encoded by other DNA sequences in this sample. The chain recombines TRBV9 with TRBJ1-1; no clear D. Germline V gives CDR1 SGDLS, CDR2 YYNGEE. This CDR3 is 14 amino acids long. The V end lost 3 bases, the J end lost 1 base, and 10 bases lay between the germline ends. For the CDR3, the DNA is TGTGCCAGCAGCGCCCAGACTGGGAACACTGAAGCTTTCTTT. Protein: CASSAQTGNTEAFF.

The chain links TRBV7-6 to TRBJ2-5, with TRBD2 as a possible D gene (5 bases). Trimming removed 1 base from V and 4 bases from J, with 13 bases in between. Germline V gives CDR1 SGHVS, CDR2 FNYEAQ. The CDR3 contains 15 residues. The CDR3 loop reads CASSLVPGVRETQYF. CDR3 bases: TGTGCCAGCAGCTTAGTACCCGGGGTACGAGAGACCCAGTACTTC.

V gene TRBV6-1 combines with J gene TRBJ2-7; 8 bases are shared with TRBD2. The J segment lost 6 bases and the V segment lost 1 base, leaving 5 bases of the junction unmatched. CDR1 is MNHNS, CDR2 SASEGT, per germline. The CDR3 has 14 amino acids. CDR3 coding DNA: TGTGCCAGCAGTGAAGGTCCGACTAGCGTCGAGCAGTACTTC. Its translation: CASSEGPTSVEQYF.

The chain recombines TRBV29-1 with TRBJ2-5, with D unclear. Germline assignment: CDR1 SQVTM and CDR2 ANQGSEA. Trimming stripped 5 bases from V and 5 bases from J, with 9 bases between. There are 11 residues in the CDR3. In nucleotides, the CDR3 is TGCAGCGTTTCCTACGGGGAGACCCAGTACTTC. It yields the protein CSVSYGETQYF.

Here the CDR3 reads CAISESRDRTNYGYTF. CDR3 sequence (DNA): TGTGCCATCAGTGAGTCGCGGGACCGAACTAACTATGGCTACACCTTC. The chain links TRBV10-3 to TRBJ1-2, with D maybe TRBD1 (5 bases). The CDR3 spans 16 residues. The V end was cut by 0 bases, the J end by 0 bases, with 11 bases between. Per the germline V gene, CDR1 is ENHRY and CDR2 is SYGVKD.

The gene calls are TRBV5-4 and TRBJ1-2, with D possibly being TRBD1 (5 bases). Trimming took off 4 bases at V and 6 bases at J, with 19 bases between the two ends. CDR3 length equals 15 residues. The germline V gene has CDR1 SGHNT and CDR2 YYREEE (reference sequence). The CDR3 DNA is TGTGCCAGCAGCCCCCACTCGGAGGGGCTAAATGGCTACACCTTC. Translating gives CASSPHSEGLNGYTF.

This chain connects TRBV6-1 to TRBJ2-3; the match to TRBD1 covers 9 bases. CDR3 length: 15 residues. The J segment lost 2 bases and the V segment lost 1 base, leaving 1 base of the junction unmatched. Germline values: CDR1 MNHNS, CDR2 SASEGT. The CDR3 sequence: CASSEGTGATDTQYF. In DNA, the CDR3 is TGTGCCAGCAGTGAAGGGACAGGGGCCACAGATACGCAGTATTTT.

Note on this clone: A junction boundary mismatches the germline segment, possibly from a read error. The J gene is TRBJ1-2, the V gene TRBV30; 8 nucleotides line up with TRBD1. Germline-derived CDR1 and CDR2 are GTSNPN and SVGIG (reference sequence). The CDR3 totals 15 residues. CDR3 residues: CAGSVQGGASHGYTF. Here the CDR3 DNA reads TGTGCCGGGAGTGTACAGGGGGGGGCCTCGCATGGCTACACCTTC.

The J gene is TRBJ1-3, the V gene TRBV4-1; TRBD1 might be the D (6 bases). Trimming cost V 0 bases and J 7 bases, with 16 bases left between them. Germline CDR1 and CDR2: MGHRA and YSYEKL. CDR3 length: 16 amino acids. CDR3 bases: TGCGCCAGCAGCCAAGAGATCCAGGGACACGGGAACACCATATATTTT. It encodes CASSQEIQGHGNTIYF.

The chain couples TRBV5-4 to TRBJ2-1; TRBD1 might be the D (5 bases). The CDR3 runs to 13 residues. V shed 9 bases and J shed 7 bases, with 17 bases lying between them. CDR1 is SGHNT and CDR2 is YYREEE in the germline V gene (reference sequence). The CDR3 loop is CATPRDPGNEQFF. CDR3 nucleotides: TGTGCCACCCCTCGTGACCCAGGGAATGAGCAGTTCTTC.

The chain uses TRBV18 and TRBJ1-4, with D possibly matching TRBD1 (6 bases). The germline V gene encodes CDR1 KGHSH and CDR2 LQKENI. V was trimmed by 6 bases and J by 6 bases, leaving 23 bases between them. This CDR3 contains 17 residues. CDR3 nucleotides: TGTGCCAGCTCCCCGTACTCCTCAGGGGTGGGGGATGAAAAACTGTTTTTT. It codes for CASSPYSSGVGDEKLFF. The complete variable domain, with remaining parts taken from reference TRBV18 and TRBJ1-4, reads NAGVMQNPRHLVRRRGQEARLRCSPMKGHSHVYWYRQLPEEGLKFMVYLQKENIIDESGMPKERFSAEFPKEGPSILRIQQVVRGDSAAYFCASSPYSSGVGDEKLFFGSGTQLSVL.

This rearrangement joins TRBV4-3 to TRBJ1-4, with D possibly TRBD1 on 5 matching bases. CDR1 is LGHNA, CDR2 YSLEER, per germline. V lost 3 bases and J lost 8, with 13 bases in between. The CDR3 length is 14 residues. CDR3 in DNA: TGCGCCAGCAGCCAGGGGCAGAAGGCGGAAAAACTGTTTTTT. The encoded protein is CASSQGQKAEKLFF.

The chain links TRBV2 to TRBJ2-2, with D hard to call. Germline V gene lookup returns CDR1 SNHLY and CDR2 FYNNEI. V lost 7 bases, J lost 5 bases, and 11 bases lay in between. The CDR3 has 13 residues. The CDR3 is CASTSLYTGELFF. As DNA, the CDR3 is TGTGCCAGCACCAGTTTATATACCGGGGAGCTGTTTTTT.

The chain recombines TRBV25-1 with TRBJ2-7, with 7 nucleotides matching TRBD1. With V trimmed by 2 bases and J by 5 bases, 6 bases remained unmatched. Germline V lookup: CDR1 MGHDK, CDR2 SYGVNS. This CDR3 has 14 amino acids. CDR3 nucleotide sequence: TGTGCCAGCAGTGAAATGACAGGGTTTGACGAGCAGTACTTC. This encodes CASSEMTGFDEQYF.

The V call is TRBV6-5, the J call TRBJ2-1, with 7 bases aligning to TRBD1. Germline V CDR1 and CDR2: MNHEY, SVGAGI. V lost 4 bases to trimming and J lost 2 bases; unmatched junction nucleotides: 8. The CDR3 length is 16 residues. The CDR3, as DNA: TGTGCCAGCAGTTTAACTACAGGGGCTGCCTACAATGAGCAGTTCTTC. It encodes CASSLTTGAAYNEQFF.

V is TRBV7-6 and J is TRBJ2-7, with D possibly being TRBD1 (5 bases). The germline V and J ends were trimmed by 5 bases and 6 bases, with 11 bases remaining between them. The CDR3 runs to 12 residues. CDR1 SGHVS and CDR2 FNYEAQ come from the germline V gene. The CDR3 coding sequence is TGTGCCAGCAGCCAGGACACTTTCGAGCAGTACTTC. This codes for CASSQDTFEQYF.

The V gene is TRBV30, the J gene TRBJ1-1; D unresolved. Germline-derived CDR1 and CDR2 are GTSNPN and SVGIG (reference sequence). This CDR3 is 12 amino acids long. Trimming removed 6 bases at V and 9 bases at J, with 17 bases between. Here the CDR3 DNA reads TGTGCCTGTATTGGGAGTTCCGCACAAGCTTTCTTT. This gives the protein CACIGSSAQAFF.

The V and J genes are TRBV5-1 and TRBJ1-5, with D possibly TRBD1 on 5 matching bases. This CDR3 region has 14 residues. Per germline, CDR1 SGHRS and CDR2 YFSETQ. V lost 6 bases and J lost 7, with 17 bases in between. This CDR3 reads CASIHSGSGQPQHF. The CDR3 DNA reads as TGCGCCAGCATTCATTCAGGGTCCGGCCAGCCCCAGCATTTT.

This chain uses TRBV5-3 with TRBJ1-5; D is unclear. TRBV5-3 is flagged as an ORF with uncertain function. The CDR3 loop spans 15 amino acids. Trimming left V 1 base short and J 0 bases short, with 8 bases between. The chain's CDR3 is CARSLIGYSNQPQHF. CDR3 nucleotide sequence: TGTGCCAGAAGCTTGATCGGTTATAGCAATCAGCCCCAGCATTTT.

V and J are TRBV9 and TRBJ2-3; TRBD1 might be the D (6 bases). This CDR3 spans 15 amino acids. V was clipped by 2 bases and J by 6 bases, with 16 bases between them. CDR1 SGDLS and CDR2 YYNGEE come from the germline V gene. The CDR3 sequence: CASSVGGSVLDTQYF. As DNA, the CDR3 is TGTGCCAGCAGCGTTGGGGGCTCGGTACTGGATACGCAGTATTTT.

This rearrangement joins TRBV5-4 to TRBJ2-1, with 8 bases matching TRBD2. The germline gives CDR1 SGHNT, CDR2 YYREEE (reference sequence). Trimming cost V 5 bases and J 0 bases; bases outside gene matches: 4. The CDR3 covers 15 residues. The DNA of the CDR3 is TGTGCCAGCAGGGCGGGACTAGACTCCTACAATGAGCAGTTCTTC. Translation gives CASRAGLDSYNEQFF. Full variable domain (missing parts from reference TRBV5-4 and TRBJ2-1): ETGVTQSPTHLIKTRGQQVTLRCSSQSGHNTVSWYQQALGQGPQFIFQYYREEENGRGNFPPRFSGLQFPNYSSELNVNALELDDSALYLCASRAGLDSYNEQFFGPGTRLTVL.

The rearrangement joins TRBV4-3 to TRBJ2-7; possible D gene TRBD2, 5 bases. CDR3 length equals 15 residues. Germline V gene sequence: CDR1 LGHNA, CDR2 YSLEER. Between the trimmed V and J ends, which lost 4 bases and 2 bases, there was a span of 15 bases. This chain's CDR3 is CASSPAYGNPYEQYF. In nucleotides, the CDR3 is TGCGCCAGCAGCCCCGCATACGGGAACCCCTACGAGCAGTACTTC.

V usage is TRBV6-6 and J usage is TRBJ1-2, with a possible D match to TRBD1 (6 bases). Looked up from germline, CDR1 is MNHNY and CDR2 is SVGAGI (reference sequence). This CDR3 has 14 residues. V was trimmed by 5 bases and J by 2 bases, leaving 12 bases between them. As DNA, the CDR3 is TGTGCCAGCAGTCCAGCAGGGGCGAACTATGGCTACACCTTC. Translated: CASSPAGANYGYTF.

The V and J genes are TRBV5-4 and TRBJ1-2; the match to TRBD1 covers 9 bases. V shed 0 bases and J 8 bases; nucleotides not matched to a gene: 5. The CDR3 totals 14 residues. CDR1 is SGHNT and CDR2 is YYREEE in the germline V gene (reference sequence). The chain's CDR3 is CASSLVGTGQGYTF. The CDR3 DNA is TGTGCCAGCAGCTTGGTTGGGACAGGGCAAGGCTACACCTTC.

The CDR3 here is CASSPQGNQPQHF. As DNA, the CDR3 is TGTGCCAGCAGCCCACAGGGCAATCAGCCCCAGCATTTT. This chain links TRBV7-6 with TRBJ1-5, with D maybe TRBD1 (5 bases). CDR3 length: 13 residues. The ends were cut back, 5 bases at V and 2 bases at J, with 7 bases in the middle. Germline loops: CDR1 SGHVS, CDR2 FNYEAQ.

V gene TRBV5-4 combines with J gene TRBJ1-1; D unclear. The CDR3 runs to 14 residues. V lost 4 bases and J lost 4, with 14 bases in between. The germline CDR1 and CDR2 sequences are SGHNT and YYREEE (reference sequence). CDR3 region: CASSKGLSGTEAFF. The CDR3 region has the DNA TGTGCCAGCAGCAAAGGGCTCAGCGGCACTGAAGCTTTCTTT.

CDR3 bases: TGTGCCAGCATCGAGGGGGCCGAGGTCCACGAGCAGTACTTC. Protein product: CASIEGAEVHEQYF. V and J are TRBV9 and TRBJ2-7, with 7 positions matching TRBD1. Germline CDR1 and CDR2: SGDLS and YYNGEE. The trim removed 6 bases at V and 5 bases at J, leaving 11 bases unmatched. The CDR3 is 14 amino acids.

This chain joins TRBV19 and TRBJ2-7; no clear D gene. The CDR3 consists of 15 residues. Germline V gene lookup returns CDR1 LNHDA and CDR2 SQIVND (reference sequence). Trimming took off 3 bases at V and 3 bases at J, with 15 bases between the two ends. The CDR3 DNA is TGTGCCAGTAGTATTAAGACAATTATGGACTACGAGCAGTACTTC. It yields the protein CASSIKTIMDYEQYF.

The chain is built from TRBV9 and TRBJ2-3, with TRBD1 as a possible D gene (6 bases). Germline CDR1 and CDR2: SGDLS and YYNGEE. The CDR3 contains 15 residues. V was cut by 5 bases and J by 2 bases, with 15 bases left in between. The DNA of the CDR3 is TGTGCCAGCAGAGAGGGACAAGGAAACACAGATACGCAGTATTTT. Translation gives CASREGQGNTDTQYF.

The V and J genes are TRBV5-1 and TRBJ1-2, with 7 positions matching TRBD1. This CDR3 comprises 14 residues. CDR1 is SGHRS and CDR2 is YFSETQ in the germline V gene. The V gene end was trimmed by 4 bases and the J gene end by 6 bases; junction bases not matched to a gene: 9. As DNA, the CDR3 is TGCGCCAGCAGCCTAGGACAGGTTGGGGATGGCTACACCTTC. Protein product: CASSLGQVGDGYTF.